Presented here are 22 T cell receptor beta chains from one specimen sequenced in a study of blood T cell repertoires in COVID-19. Data came from immunoSEQ multiplex PCR; TCRdb stores just in-frame clones and leaves some out. The profile shows 120,000 to 150,000 clones, 84% of them singletons. The source material was PBMCs or T cells enriched from blood (not recorded which). The receptors here all came from a woman between 45 and 65 years old who had been exposed to COVID-19.

V is TRBV3-1 (or the pseudogene TRBV3-2) and J is TRBJ2-7; 8 bases are shared with TRBD1. V lost 2 bases to trimming and J lost 2 bases; unmatched junction nucleotides: 5. Germline V gives CDR1 LGHDT, CDR2 YNNKEL (reference sequence). This CDR3 region has 15 residues. The CDR3 reads CASSQPGQVTYEQYF. As DNA, the CDR3 is TGTGCCAGCAGCCAACCGGGACAGGTAACCTACGAGCAGTACTTC.

The V call is TRBV11-2, the J call TRBJ1-2, with unresolved D. This CDR3 comprises 13 residues. Looked up from germline, CDR1 is SGHAT and CDR2 is FQNNGV. Trimming left V 3 bases short and J 2 bases short, with 7 bases between. CDR3 DNA: TGTGCCAGCAGCTTTGAGGGCAACTATGGCTACACCTTC. Translated: CASSFEGNYGYTF.

V usage is TRBV5-1 and J usage is TRBJ1-2; D not resolved. V shed 0 bases and J shed 6 bases, with 18 bases lying between them. The CDR3 runs to 16 residues. Germline V gene sequence: CDR1 SGHRS, CDR2 YFSETQ. The CDR3 nucleotides are TGCGCCAGCAGCTTGGTCACGCCGGGTGGGAGCCATGGCTACACCTTC. This codes for CASSLVTPGGSHGYTF.

The chain links TRBV7-8 to TRBJ1-4; maybe TRBD1 (5 bases). Trimming left V 7 bases short and J 0 bases short, with 15 bases between. Germline V gene sequence: CDR1 SGHVS, CDR2 FQNEAQ. This CDR3 has 16 residues. The CDR3 region is CASKRAGHATNEKLFF. DNA of the CDR3: TGTGCCAGCAAAAGGGCAGGGCACGCAACTAATGAAAAACTGTTTTTT.

The J gene is TRBJ2-7, the V gene TRBV12-3 or TRBV12-4, with 7 bases identical to TRBD1. V was pared by 6 bases and J by 11 bases, with 10 bases of the junction left unmatched. CDR3 length: 12 amino acids. DNA of the CDR3: TGTGCCAGCAGCCCGACAGGGCCTAGCAAGTACTTC. Translating gives CASSPTGPSKYF.

The CDR3 DNA sequence: TGTGCCAGCAGTTTATCAGGGAGCGCTAATGAAAAACTGTTTTTT. Translating it yields CASSLSGSANEKLFF. V usage is TRBV27 and J usage is TRBJ1-4; no clear D gene. Germline V gene sequence: CDR1 MNHEY, CDR2 SMNVEV (reference sequence). The CDR3 consists of 15 residues. V lost 0 bases and J 3 bases, leaving 8 bases between the germline ends.

The genes are TRBV14 and TRBJ2-7, with D perhaps TRBD2 (5 bases). Germline loops: CDR1 SGHDN, CDR2 FVKESK. Deletions cut 1 base from V and 3 bases from J, with 10 bases between. The CDR3 is 14 amino acids. Written as DNA, the CDR3 is TGTGCCAGCAGCCAAGCTCTCGGGGTCTACGAGCAGTACTTC. Encoded protein: CASSQALGVYEQYF.

A few counts support this clone. The chain is built from TRBV19 and TRBJ1-1; no definite D call. V shed 7 bases and J shed 1 base, with 13 bases lying between them. Per germline, CDR1 LNHDA and CDR2 SQIVND (reference sequence). The CDR3 has 14 amino acids. CDR3 bases: TGTGCCAGTATGACGGGTTTCACGAACACTGAAGCTTTCTTT. Translated: CASMTGFTNTEAFF.

This chain connects TRBV15 to TRBJ2-3; D perhaps matches TRBD2 (6 bases). Trimming pared 1 base from V and 2 bases from J, leaving 16 bases between. The CDR3 runs 17 residues. Germline V gene lookup returns CDR1 LNHNV and CDR2 YYDKDF (reference sequence). The CDR3 region is CATSRVRDWSHTDTQYF. Here the CDR3 DNA reads TGTGCCACCAGCAGAGTGAGGGACTGGAGTCACACAGATACGCAGTATTTT. The complete variable domain, with remaining parts taken from reference TRBV15 and TRBJ2-3, reads DAMVIQNPRYQVTQFGKPVTLSCSQTLNHNVMYWYQQKSSQAPKLLFHYYDKDFNNEADTPDNFQSRRPNTSFCFLDIRSPGLGDTAMYLCATSRVRDWSHTDTQYFGPGTRLTVL.

This chain uses TRBV7-2 with TRBJ2-5; D possibly corresponds to TRBD2 (6 bases). Germline V gene sequence: CDR1 SGHTA, CDR2 FQGNSA. This CDR3 comprises 15 residues. V shed 2 bases and J shed 4 bases, with 14 bases lying between them. CDR3 bases: TGTGCCAGCAGCTTAATCGGGAGCCCTCGAGAGACCCAGTACTTC. It specifies CASSLIGSPRETQYF.

This clone was counted once. CDR3: CASSQTSGGLQFF. DNA of the CDR3: TGTGCCAGCAGTCAGACTAGCGGGGGCCTTCAGTTCTTC. This chain joins TRBV2 and TRBJ2-1; 12 positions match TRBD2. Germline values: CDR1 SNHLY, CDR2 FYNNEI. The CDR3 loop spans 13 amino acids. The trim removed 5 bases at V and 13 bases at J, leaving 6 bases unmatched.

V usage is TRBV5-1 and J usage is TRBJ1-1; TRBD1 might be the D (5 bases). The CDR3 contains 13 residues. CDR1 and CDR2 (germline): SGHRS, YFSETQ. V was shortened by 4 bases and J by 1 base, with 8 bases between the two germline ends. The CDR3 here is CASSPRENTEAFF. CDR3 DNA: TGCGCCAGCAGCCCCAGGGAGAACACTGAAGCTTTCTTT.

The chain is built from TRBV4-3 and TRBJ2-1; 10 bases align to TRBD2. The germline V gene encodes CDR1 LGHNA and CDR2 YSLEER. Trimming cost V 0 bases and J 10 bases; bases outside gene matches: 9. The CDR3 runs to 16 residues. This CDR3 reads CASSQEWILAGSEQFF. CDR3 sequence (DNA): TGCGCCAGCAGCCAAGAATGGATACTAGCGGGGAGCGAGCAGTTCTTC.

On this clone: Other nucleotide sequences from this sample produce the same CDR3. The chain combines TRBV7-2 with TRBJ1-2, with 7 bases that match TRBD1. Germline V gives CDR1 SGHTA, CDR2 FQGNSA. V gave up 3 bases and J gave up 2 bases; unmatched junction bases: 6. CDR3 length: 15 amino acids. CDR3 sequence: CASSLGGRGNYGYTF. The CDR3 DNA sequence: TGTGCCAGCAGCTTGGGTGGCAGGGGGAACTATGGCTACACCTTC.

V gene TRBV7-3 combines with J gene TRBJ1-1; D unclear. Germline values: CDR1 SGHTA, CDR2 FQGTGA. The CDR3 length is 15 residues. Trimming took 2 bases from V and 2 from J, leaving 12 bases between them. Written as DNA, the CDR3 is TGTGCCAGCAGCTTAGGGCCCGCCGGTAACACTGAAGCTTTCTTT. Its protein product is CASSLGPAGNTEAFF. Complete variable domain (other parts from reference TRBV7-3 and TRBJ1-1): GAGVSQTPSNKVTEKGKYVELRCDPISGHTALYWYRQSLGQGPEFLIYFQGTGAADDSGLPNDRFFAVRPEGSVSTLKIQRTERGDSAVYLCASSLGPAGNTEAFFGQGTRLTVV.

The chain carries TRBV10-2 and TRBJ1-1; 7 bases fit TRBD1. V was pared by 4 bases and J by 4 bases, with 3 bases of the junction left unmatched. There are 13 residues in the CDR3. Looked up from germline, CDR1 is WSHSY and CDR2 is SAAADI. The CDR3 DNA follows: TGCGCCAGCAGTGCCGACAGGGCCACTGAAGCTTTCTTT. Protein sequence: CASSADRATEAFF.

The V gene is TRBV6-2 or TRBV6-3, the J gene TRBJ1-6; D is unresolved. The CDR3 consists of 12 residues. Germline CDR1 and CDR2: MNHEY and SVGEGT. Between the trimmed V and J ends, which lost 2 bases and 9 bases, there was a span of 5 bases. CDR3 nucleotides: TGTGCCAGCAGTTACGCGGCTTCACCCCTCCACTTT. It specifies CASSYAASPLHF.

The V gene is TRBV29-1, the J gene TRBJ1-5; perhaps TRBD1 as D (6 bases). The CDR3 is made up of 14 amino acids. With 5 bases removed from V and 4 bases from J, the gap between germline ends came to 15 bases. The germline CDR1 and CDR2 sequences are SQVTM and ANQGSEA. CDR3 region: CSVQQGSENQPQHF. DNA for the CDR3: TGCAGCGTTCAACAGGGCAGTGAAAATCAGCCCCAGCATTTT.

The chain couples TRBV7-8 to TRBJ1-6; 7 bases match TRBD1. The trim removed 2 bases at V and 6 bases at J, leaving 10 bases unmatched. The CDR3 contains 17 residues. CDR1 is SGHVS, CDR2 FQNEAQ, per germline. CDR3 residues: CASSLSKGALINSPLHF. Written as DNA, the CDR3 is TGTGCCAGCAGCTTATCGAAGGGGGCGCTTATTAATTCACCCCTCCACTTT.

The chain joins TRBV20-1 to TRBJ2-5; 10 positions agree with TRBD2. Germline-derived CDR1 and CDR2 are DFQATT and SNEGSKA (reference sequence). With V trimmed by 3 bases and J by 3 bases, 7 bases remained unmatched. This CDR3 spans 15 amino acids. The CDR3 protein is CSASPSGGEEETQYF. The CDR3 nucleotides read TGCAGTGCTAGTCCGAGCGGGGGGGAGGAAGAGACCCAGTACTTC.

The chain recombines TRBV11-2 with TRBJ2-7; D remains ambiguous. CDR3 length: 11 residues. Germline assignment: CDR1 SGHAT and CDR2 FQNNGV. Trimming took off 5 bases at V and 6 bases at J, with 8 bases between the two ends. The chain's CDR3 is CASSLQSEQYF. Here the CDR3 DNA reads TGTGCCAGCAGCCTCCAGTCCGAGCAGTACTTC.

The chain employs TRBV5-1 and TRBJ2-2; 9 positions match TRBD1. Per the germline V gene, CDR1 is SGHRS and CDR2 is YFSETQ. The trim removed 4 bases at V and 2 bases at J, leaving 6 bases unmatched. This CDR3 contains 16 residues. The CDR3 DNA reads TGCGCCAGCAGCCCGGACAGGGGAGCAAACACCGGGGAGCTGTTTTTT. Its translation is CASSPDRGANTGELFF.